Sequencing of this TCR beta chain was carried out in a study of blood T cell repertoires in COVID-19. Study-level background: Acute and convalescent COVID-19 specimens originated in the United States, Italy and Spain. Nucleic acid was either cDNA or gDNA, and it came from T cells, B-cell-depleted T cells, or PBMCs.

Followed over time, Seattle patients had been enrolled while infection was active. Original processing notes: Amplification from reference gene primers served as the basis for estimated nucleated cell counts. TCRdb's table, derived via immunoSEQ multiplex PCR, lists solely in-frame clones and lacks some. The V and J calls and clone size are taken from that table; D and trimming were inferred from the DNA. The table has some 38,000 clones, 80% to 85% seen once. The CDR3 is 15 amino acids. CDR1 and CDR2 (germline): SGHNT, YENEEA. The V gene end was trimmed by 5 bases and the J gene end by 5 bases; junction bases not matched to a gene: 8.

The receptor's source is a man aged 55 to 70 with COVID-19, enrolled during active disease. Sequencing was carried out using peripheral blood. The chain recombines TRBV11-3 with TRBJ2-7, with TRBD1 matching 11 bases. Written as DNA, the CDR3 is TGTGCCAGCAGCCGCGGACAGGGGGCTTGGAACGAGCAGTACTTC. It is translated as CASSRGQGAWNEQYF. Combining the CDR3 with reference TRBV11-3 and TRBJ2-7 gives the whole variable domain EAGVVQSPRYKIIEKKQPVAFWCNPISGHNTLYWYLQNLGQGPELLIRYENEEAVDDSQLPKDRFSAERLKGVDSTLKIQPAELGDSAVYLCASSRGQGAWNEQYFGPGTRLTVT.